This T cell receptor (beta chain) was sequenced for a study of glioma-infiltrating T cells after dendritic cell vaccination. Germline CDR1 reads SGHDT; CDR2 reads YYEEEE. V lost 2 bases and J lost 3; bases outside the gene matches: 3. The CDR3 has 15 residues. Time point given: after dendritic cell vaccination, including at tumor progression/relapse. The data were produced by immunoSEQ multiplex PCR, yet TCRdb's version contains in-frame clones alone and is incomplete. Seen here are tens of thousands of clones, roughly four fifths observed once, and the top ten hold 2% to 2.5%. The source was blood, collected after dendritic cell vaccination. V and J are TRBV5-6 and TRBJ2-1; 9 bases fit TRBD1. This TCR was sampled from a human donor with glioblastoma. The CDR3 nucleotides are TGTGCCAGCAGCTTAGGACAGGGGAGCTACAATGAGCAGTTCTTC. Translating gives CASSLGQGSYNEQFF. The entire variable domain, with the rest obtained from reference TRBV5-6 and TRBJ2-1, is as follows: DAGVTQSPTHLIKTRGQQVTLRCSPKSGHDTVSWYQQALGQGPQFIFQYYEEEERQRGNFPDRFSGHQFPNYSSELNVNALLLGDSALYLCASSLGQGSYNEQFFGPGTRLTVL.